A selection of T cell receptor beta chains follows, all from one sample in a study of shared clonotypes between healthy human individuals. Clones were read by immunoSEQ multiplex PCR, and TCRdb kept only the in-frame ones, dropping some. Altogether about 2.1 million clones are present, 85% to 95% being singletons, with the ten largest covering about 1.7%. Specimen: naive CD8+ T cells from PBMCs. All receptors come from a man aged 18 to 30 in good health. Some clones in this sample may be carry-over from other donors' samples. Each CDR3 is given with its conserved first and last residue. D genes are given only for firm matches. Rows may omit the clone size; those that give it use once, few, many or a size class.

clone_size	v_call	j_call	d_call	cdr3_nt	cdr3_aa
-	TRBV27	TRBJ2-1	TRBD2	TGTGCCAGCAGTTTACTAGCGGGAGGGAATGAGCAGTTCTTC	CASSLLAGGNEQFF
-	TRBV7-7	TRBJ1-1	TRBD1	TGTGCCAGCAGCCCTGATAGGGGGCCCAACACTGAAGCTTTCTTT	CASSPDRGPNTEAFF
-	TRBV30	TRBJ2-7	TRBD2	TGTGCCTGGAGTGCCAGCGGGACGTTCTACGAGCAGTACTTC	CAWSASGTFYEQYF
-	TRBV30	TRBJ1-2	-	TGTGCCTGGGAAGGGAATGGCTACACCTTC	CAWEGNGYTF
-	TRBV7-9	TRBJ2-5	TRBD2	TGTGCCAGCAGCCAGCGGGAGACCCAAGAGACCCAGTACTTC	CASSQRETQETQYF
-	TRBV7-9	TRBJ2-3	-	TGTGCCAGCAGCTTGGGCGGTACTAGCACAGATACGCAGTATTTT	CASSLGGTSTDTQYF
-	TRBV11-2	TRBJ1-1	TRBD1	TGTGCCAGCAGCCTAATGACAGGGGGTGGGACTGAAGCTTTCTTT	CASSLMTGGGTEAFF
-	TRBV7-9	TRBJ1-2	-	TGTGCCAGCAGCTTACCCCGACAGCTCTCTACCTACTATGGCTACACCTTC	CASSLPRQLSTYYGYTF
-	TRBV7-9	TRBJ2-3	-	TGTGCCAGCAGCTCCGCTCGGGCAGATACGCAGTATTTT	CASSSARADTQYF
-	TRBV11-2	TRBJ2-3	-	TGTGCCAGCCGTGAAAGGGGAGGCACAGATACGCAGTATTTT	CASRERGGTDTQYF
-	TRBV15	TRBJ2-1	-	TGTGCCACCAGCCAAGAAGGGAACAATGAGCAGTTCTTC	CATSQEGNNEQFF
-	TRBV2	TRBJ2-7	-	TGTGCCAGCAGTGAGCTCTACGAGCAGTACTTC	CASSELYEQYF
-	TRBV4-3	TRBJ1-2	TRBD1	TGCGCCAGCAGCCAAGATGAACAGGGGAGAGGGTATGGCTACACCTTC	CASSQDEQGRGYGYTF
-	TRBV7-6	TRBJ2-1	TRBD2	TGTGCCAGCAGTGGGGCTAGCGGGAGCAATGAGCAGTTCTTC	CASSGASGSNEQFF
-	TRBV4-3	TRBJ2-2	TRBD1	TGCGCCAGCAGCCAATCTGGGGACAGGGAGGTAGCGGGGAACACCGGGGAGCTGTTTTTT	CASSQSGDREVAGNTGELFF
once	TRBV6-5	TRBJ2-7	-	TGTGCCAGCAGTTGGGCCGGGCCCGCTTACGAGCAGTACTTC	CASSWAGPAYEQYF
-	TRBV9	TRBJ2-7	-	TGTGCCAGCAGCGTAGGAGGGCCCTCCTACGAGCAGTACTTC	CASSVGGPSYEQYF
-	TRBV2	TRBJ2-3	TRBD1	TGTGCCAGCAGTGCTATAAACAGGGGGCAGCAGGTCACAGATACGCAGTATTTT	CASSAINRGQQVTDTQYF
-	TRBV19	TRBJ2-2	TRBD2	TGTGCCAGTAGTGATCGACTAGCGGGAGGGGTCGGGGAGCTGTTTTTT	CASSDRLAGGVGELFF
-	TRBV9	TRBJ2-7	TRBD1	TGTGCCAGCAGCCCCCTGGGGGACAGCCTCTACGAGCAGTACTTC	CASSPLGDSLYEQYF
-	TRBV18	TRBJ2-3	-	TGTGCCAGCTCACCAACTAGCAGGGGTAGCACAGATACGCAGTATTTT	CASSPTSRGSTDTQYF
-	TRBV5-1	TRBJ1-6	TRBD1	TGCGCCAGCAGCTCCGGGACAGGGGAAATCGTTTCACCCCTCCACTTT	CASSSGTGEIVSPLHF
-	TRBV6-5	TRBJ2-7	-	TGTGCCAGCAGCGGTAGCCCCGAGGGAGACGAGCAGTACTTC	CASSGSPEGDEQYF
-	TRBV15	TRBJ2-1	-	TGTGCCACCTTCCCGGCCCACTTTGGCTACAATGAGCAGTTCTTC	CATFPAHFGYNEQFF
-	TRBV18	TRBJ2-7	-	TGTGCCAGCTCACCCCCGGTCAGTAGGTTGTACGAGCAGTACTTC	CASSPPVSRLYEQYF
-	TRBV7-9	TRBJ2-5	-	TGTGCCAGCAGCTTCGACCGGGACGGTAAAGAGACCCAGTACTTC	CASSFDRDGKETQYF
-	TRBV6-5	TRBJ2-1	-	TGTGCCAGCGGAGACAAGTTCTTCTACAATGAGCAGTTCTTC	CASGDKFFYNEQFF
-	TRBV10-3	TRBJ2-1	TRBD2	TGTGCCATCAGTTCCCCGGCGGGAGGGCAAAATGAGCAGTTCTTC	CAISSPAGGQNEQFF
-	TRBV6-1	TRBJ2-7	-	TGTGCCAGCACCGAAGGGTCCCACGAGCAGTACTTC	CASTEGSHEQYF
-	TRBV2	TRBJ2-7	-	TGTGCCAGCAGTGCCAGTCCATCCTACGAGCAGTACTTC	CASSASPSYEQYF
-	TRBV30	TRBJ2-7	TRBD1	TGTGCCTGGAGTGGGGCAGGGGGCTCCTACGAGCAGTACTTC	CAWSGAGGSYEQYF
-	TRBV7-6	TRBJ2-3	-	TGTGCCAGCAGTCAGGTCAGGGGAAGCACAGATACGCAGTATTTT	CASSQVRGSTDTQYF
-	TRBV5-1	TRBJ2-7	-	TGCGCCAGCAGCTTGGCCGGCACCACCTACGAGCAGTACTTC	CASSLAGTTYEQYF
-	TRBV7-9	TRBJ2-6	TRBD1	TGTGCCAGCAAAGCTGGGGACAGTTCCTCTGGGGCCAACGTCCTGACTTTC	CASKAGDSSSGANVLTF
-	TRBV9	TRBJ2-3	TRBD2	TGTGCCAGCAGTGCACTAGCGGAGTCTAGCACAGATACGCAGTATTTT	CASSALAESSTDTQYF
-	TRBV28	TRBJ2-7	TRBD1	TGTGCCAGTCTCGGGACAGGGTTCTACGAGCAGTACTTC	CASLGTGFYEQYF